This T cell receptor beta chain is drawn from a study of PD-1 blockade in classical Hodgkin lymphoma. Study conclusions and caveats: A significant rise in TCR diversity was seen by C4D1 for CD4+ cells but not for CD8+ cells.

Generated by immunoSEQ multiplex PCR, the TCRdb table keeps only in-frame clones and is missing some. The sample records about 62,000 clones, about 87% being singletons. Every one of the patients relapsed after autologous stem cell transplantation (brentuximab vedotin exposure was variable). Progressive disease, partial response or complete response was each patient's best response. This CDR3 is built from 12 residues. Trimming took 4 bases from V and 9 from J; bases not matched to a gene: 5. From germline, CDR1 is SGHDT and CDR2 YYEEEE. By share of the sample, this clone is medium-sized. The antigen is undetermined.

The V and J genes are TRBV5-6 and TRBJ1-1; 8 nucleotides align to TRBD1. This receptor was taken from a human donor with classical Hodgkin lymphoma. This material consisted of peripheral blood mononuclear cells (PBMCs), taken at baseline. CDR3 sequence reads: CASSLGQEKAFF. CDR3 in DNA: TGTGCCAGCAGCCTGGGACAGGAAAAAGCTTTCTTT.